This record concerns one T cell receptor (beta chain) sequence. The sample comes from a study of neurological immune-mediated disorders. Each CDR3 protein gets one entry after TCRdb re-called the 5' RACE reads with MiXCR. The repertoire holds under 75,000 distinct CDR3 sequences, with 3.2% as singletons. The CDR3 is made up of 15 amino acids. V was clipped by 5 bases and J by 1 base, with 16 bases between them. CDR1 and CDR2 from the germline V gene are DFQATT and SNEGSKA (reference sequence). The sample consisted of PBMCs. V gene TRBV20-1 combines with J gene TRBJ2-3; D not resolved. The receptor was derived from a woman in her forties or fifties with multiple sclerosis. In DNA form, the CDR3 reads TGCAGTGCTTCTACAAGGGCGGTGGGCACAGATACGCAGTATTTT. Its translation: CSASTRAVGTDTQYF.